This is a list of T cell receptor beta chains from one sample in a study of blood T cells in healthy people across ages. TCRdb processed the 5' RACE reads anew with MiXCR; each CDR3 protein has one entry. The sample lists fewer than 2 million distinct CDR3 sequences; more than 35% were seen once. The sample comprised blood. Receptor source: a human donor in good health. The conserved cysteine and the conserved F or W are not part of the CDR3 here.

v_call: TRBV29-1; j_call: TRBJ2-2; cdr3_aa: SVALVGTGELF
v_call: TRBV24-1; j_call: .; cdr3_aa: ATSDPGTEETQY
v_call: TRBV6-5; j_call: TRBJ2-7; cdr3_aa: ASRPNPDGYEQY
v_call: TRBV7-2; j_call: TRBJ1-1; cdr3_aa: ASSRVGTGGAEAF
v_call: TRBV12-3/TRBV12-4; j_call: TRBJ2-3; cdr3_aa: ASHRGVMTDTQY
v_call: TRBV9; j_call: TRBJ2-1; cdr3_aa: ASSRGTKGEQF
v_call: TRBV25-1; j_call: TRBJ1-2; cdr3_aa: ASRTTGFYGYT
v_call: TRBV11-2; j_call: TRBJ1-2; cdr3_aa: ASSSLGQGTYGYT
v_call: TRBV7-2; j_call: TRBJ2-7; cdr3_aa: ASSLAYRANYLSYEQY
v_call: TRBV6-6; j_call: TRBJ2-7; cdr3_aa: ASNSGGAYEQY
v_call: TRBV20-1; j_call: TRBJ2-5; cdr3_aa: SAPGTSGTWETQY
v_call: TRBV25-1; j_call: TRBJ2-1; cdr3_aa: ASSYGFYNEQF
v_call: TRBV3-1; j_call: TRBJ1-2; cdr3_aa: ASSQDIGRGLEGYT
v_call: TRBV5-6; j_call: TRBJ1-2; cdr3_aa: ASSLVGARYGYT
v_call: TRBV5-1; j_call: TRBJ1-2; cdr3_aa: ASSFGGRGAYGYT
v_call: TRBV20-1; j_call: TRBJ2-7; cdr3_aa: SAPPGSGNYYEQY
v_call: TRBV5-6; j_call: TRBJ1-1; cdr3_aa: ASSTGPLNTEAF
v_call: TRBV20-1; j_call: TRBJ2-3; cdr3_aa: SASRFSSGQTISTDTQY
v_call: TRBV27; j_call: TRBJ2-7; cdr3_aa: ASSLSQEGLAEQY
v_call: TRBV6-5; j_call: TRBJ2-5; cdr3_aa: ASSISGRAGETQY
v_call: TRBV6-6; j_call: TRBJ1-5; cdr3_aa: ASSYGTLGEQPQH
v_call: TRBV7-8; j_call: TRBJ2-5; cdr3_aa: ASSLVRPAGGTQY
v_call: TRBV29-1; j_call: TRBJ1-1; cdr3_aa: SVALLRGTEAF
v_call: TRBV6-5; j_call: TRBJ2-3; cdr3_aa: ASSSPAGTSPNTQY
v_call: TRBV7-2; j_call: .; cdr3_aa: ASSRREDYEQY
v_call: TRBV20-1; j_call: TRBJ2-5; cdr3_aa: SAIRGETQY
v_call: TRBV7-9; j_call: TRBJ2-1; cdr3_aa: ASNLGSSSYNEQF
v_call: TRBV7-3; j_call: TRBJ1-5; cdr3_aa: ASSLTGQGEQH
v_call: TRBV14; j_call: TRBJ1-5; cdr3_aa: ASSQDSRGLCNQPQH
v_call: TRBV29-1; j_call: TRBJ1-1; cdr3_aa: SARRGLGTEAF
v_call: TRBV6-2/TRBV6-3; j_call: TRBJ2-7; cdr3_aa: ASMAQRTVYEQY
v_call: TRBV2; j_call: TRBJ2-5; cdr3_aa: ASSATGDSSY
v_call: TRBV7-3; j_call: TRBJ2-1; cdr3_aa: ASSRIGTGVCNEQF
v_call: TRBV27; j_call: TRBJ2-7; cdr3_aa: ASSPDRGTYEQY
v_call: TRBV11-2; j_call: TRBJ2-7; cdr3_aa: ASSLGLFYEQY
v_call: TRBV28; j_call: TRBJ1-6; cdr3_aa: ASTIFARGDSPLH
v_call: TRBV7-9; j_call: TRBJ2-7; cdr3_aa: ASSFRDRGSDEQY
v_call: TRBV28; j_call: TRBJ2-1; cdr3_aa: ASSLFAPTRNNEQF
v_call: TRBV20-1; j_call: TRBJ2-3; cdr3_aa: SASLSYTQY
v_call: TRBV7-2; j_call: .; cdr3_aa: ASSLNRGSYNEQY
v_call: TRBV20-1; j_call: TRBJ2-7; cdr3_aa: SVPPLAGDLYEQY
v_call: TRBV7-2; j_call: TRBJ2-4; cdr3_aa: ASSQDSLAKNIQY
v_call: TRBV27; j_call: TRBJ1-6; cdr3_aa: ASSLEGIAYSPLH
v_call: TRBV20-1; j_call: TRBJ1-2; cdr3_aa: SARPGGGLGYT
v_call: TRBV7-9; j_call: TRBJ1-1; cdr3_aa: TSSLGTVGYTEAF
v_call: TRBV7-2; j_call: TRBJ1-1; cdr3_aa: ASSFMGISGTEAF
v_call: TRBV4-2; j_call: TRBJ2-3; cdr3_aa: ASSQEPSGGRSDTQY
v_call: TRBV9; j_call: TRBJ2-7; cdr3_aa: ASSVASEDSASYEQY